The 22 T cell receptor beta chains reported below all come from one sample, sequenced in a study of blood T cells in healthy people across ages. With a J-beta primer mix and a sample-barcoded 5' primer, a second PCR ran about 7 to 11 cycles. TCRdb reanalysed the 5' RACE reads using MiXCR and keeps one entry per CDR3 protein. The table shows approximately 790,000 distinct CDR3 sequences, with 55% to 65% occurring only once. The sequenced sample was blood. These receptors all come from a man aged 25 to 40 in good health.

The V and J genes are TRBV18 and TRBJ2-4; D is undetermined. TRBJ2-5 explains the end of the DNA better; the J call may be wrong. The CDR3 is made up of 14 amino acids. CDR1 is KGHSH, CDR2 LQKENI, per germline. The CDR3 reads CASSPMGSPETQYF. For the CDR3, the DNA is TGTGCCAGCTCACCAATGGGATCTCCGGAGACCCAGTACTTC.

V usage is TRBV12-3 or TRBV12-4 and J usage is TRBJ2-6; D ambiguous. Trimming pared 8 bases from V and 1 base from J, leaving 12 bases between. This CDR3 has 15 residues. CDR3 bases: TGTGCCAGCGATGGGTGGTCATCTGGGGCCAACGTCCTGACTTTC. Translating gives CASDGWSSGANVLTF.

The CDR3 nucleotides are TGTGCCACCCAGGGGGCGCCGGGCACTGAAGCTTTCTTT. Amino acid sequence: CATQGAPGTEAFF. This rearrangement joins TRBV10-3 to TRBJ1-1, with TRBD1 matching 8 bases. CDR3 length: 13 residues. Per germline, CDR1 ENHRY and CDR2 SYGVKD. J gave up 4 bases and V 10 bases, and 8 bases lay outside the gene matches.

The chain has TRBV3-1 and TRBJ1-4; D possibly corresponds to TRBD1 (6 bases). V lost 1 base, J lost 0 bases, and 9 bases lay in between. Per the germline V gene, CDR1 is LGHDT and CDR2 is YNNKEL (reference sequence). The CDR3 totals 16 residues. CDR3 sequence: CASSQGGGTTNEKLFF. For the CDR3, the DNA is TGTGCCAGCAGCCAAGGGGGGGGCACAACTAATGAAAAACTGTTTTTT.

The chain recombines TRBV7-2 with TRBJ2-5; TRBD2 agrees at 8 bases. This CDR3 region has 18 residues. Looked up from germline, CDR1 is SGHTA and CDR2 is FQGNSA. The J segment lost 2 bases and the V segment lost 1 base, leaving 12 bases of the junction unmatched. CDR3 amino acids: CASSLVPRVAGRQETQYF. In DNA form, the CDR3 reads TGTGCCAGCAGCTTAGTCCCCCGGGTAGCGGGGCGGCAAGAGACCCAGTACTTC.

This chain joins TRBV29-1 and TRBJ2-5, with D tentatively TRBD2 (5 bases). TRBJ2-7 explains the end of the DNA better; the J call may be wrong. CDR1 SQVTM and CDR2 ANQGSEA come from the germline V gene. This CDR3 has 14 residues. The CDR3 spells CSVYLVGVPNEQYF. In DNA, the CDR3 is TGCAGCGTCTACTTGGTCGGGGTTCCGAACGAGCAGTACTTC.

The V and J genes are TRBV29-1 and TRBJ2-3; the match to TRBD1 covers 10 bases. Losses at the gene ends were 4 bases for V and 3 bases for J; bases not matched to a gene: 7. The CDR3 runs 15 residues. CDR1 is SQVTM and CDR2 is ANQGSEA in the germline V gene. The CDR3 loop is CSVGSGTGATDTQYF. The CDR3 nucleotides are TGCAGCGTTGGCTCCGGGACAGGGGCGACAGATACGCAGTATTTT.

Turning to this clonotype: At one boundary the junction diverges from the germline segment, which might be a read error. The chain is built from TRBV5-3 and TRBJ2-5, with a possible D match to TRBD2 (5 bases). TRBV5-3 has ORF status, its function being uncertain. This CDR3 has 17 amino acids. The CDR3 DNA sequence: TGTGCCAGCAGCTCCCGCCGCGGCGGGCGTATCCAAGAGACCCAGTACTTC. As protein: CASSSRRGGRIQETQYF.

This clonotype was counted ten times or more. The chain joins TRBV5-1 to TRBJ2-5; 7 nucleotides line up with TRBD1. Germline V CDR1 and CDR2: SGHRS, YFSETQ. The ends lost 4 bases at V and 4 bases at J; junction bases unmatched: 10. CDR3 size: 15 residues. CDR3 sequence reads: CASSPTGVMAETQYF. CDR3 nucleotide sequence: TGCGCCAGCAGCCCCACAGGGGTCATGGCAGAGACCCAGTACTTC.

The CDR3 spells CSVEEGAGDEKLFF. CDR3 nucleotide sequence: TGCAGCGTTGAAGAGGGCGCTGGGGATGAAAAACTGTTTTTT. V is TRBV29-1 and J is TRBJ1-4; D unclear. CDR3 length: 14 amino acids. CDR1 SQVTM and CDR2 ANQGSEA come from the germline V gene. V shed 0 bases and J shed 6 bases, with 11 bases lying between them.

This clonotype was picked up a small number of times. The V call is TRBV9, the J call TRBJ2-2; tentative D call: TRBD1 (6 bases). The CDR3 runs 16 residues. The V gene lost 6 bases and the J gene lost 3 bases, with 18 bases spanning the gap. Germline V CDR1 and CDR2: SGDLS, YYNGEE. In DNA form, the CDR3 reads TGTGCCAGCACCTTTTCAGGGGCAGACTACACCGGGGAGCTGTTTTTT. It translates to CASTFSGADYTGELFF. Full variable domain (remainder filled in from reference TRBV9 and TRBJ2-2): DSGVTQTPKHLITATGQRVTLRCSPRSGDLSVYWYQQSLDQGLQFLIQYYNGEERAKGNILERFSAQQFPDLHSELNLSSLELGDSALYFCASTFSGADYTGELFFGEGSRLTVL.

The CDR3 sequence: CAWVDVTGAKLFF. CDR3 sequence (DNA): TGTGCCTGGGTCGACGTGACCGGGGCCAAACTGTTTTTT. The chain has TRBV30 and TRBJ1-4; possibly TRBD1 for D (5 bases). Germline V CDR1 and CDR2: GTSNPN, SVGIG (reference sequence). Trimming shortened V by 5 bases and J by 11 bases, and 18 bases separated the two germline ends. The CDR3 has 13 residues.

The chain carries TRBV6-4 and TRBJ1-1; D unclear. Germline V gives CDR1 MRHNA, CDR2 SNTAGT. The CDR3 is made up of 10 amino acids. In nucleotides, the CDR3 is TGTGCTAGACTTGGCACTGAAGCTTTCTTT. Its protein is CARLGTEAFF.

This clonotype was seen just once. V is TRBV20-1 and J is TRBJ1-2, with 7 bases fitting TRBD1. The CDR3 sequence is 16 residues long. Losses at the gene ends were 6 bases for V and 8 bases for J; bases not matched to a gene: 21. Per the germline V gene, CDR1 is DFQATT and CDR2 is SNEGSKA (reference sequence). The CDR3 sequence: CSAQPFRDSNLAGYTF. CDR3 in DNA: TGCAGTGCCCAGCCCTTCCGGGACAGCAATCTGGCGGGCTACACCTTC.

The V gene is TRBV29-1, the J gene TRBJ1-4; D unclear. The CDR3 loop spans 11 amino acids. Germline values: CDR1 SQVTM, CDR2 ANQGSEA. Trimming cost V 5 bases and J 7 bases, with 8 bases left between them. DNA of the CDR3: TGCAGCGTTAACCTGGCTGAAAAACTGTTTTTT. Protein: CSVNLAEKLFF.

The chain links TRBV7-8 to TRBJ2-7, with 8 positions matching TRBD1. Losses at the gene ends were 1 base for V and 4 bases for J; bases not matched to a gene: 9. Germline-derived CDR1 and CDR2 are SGHVS and FQNEAQ. The length of the CDR3 is 16 residues. CDR3 coding DNA: TGTGCCAGCAGCTTAGTCGTAGGACAGGGTCTTTACGAGCAGTACTTC. Translating gives CASSLVVGQGLYEQYF.

This clonotype has more than one count but fewer than ten. The chain combines TRBV12-3 or TRBV12-4 with TRBJ2-3; perhaps TRBD2 as D (5 bases). This CDR3 is 13 amino acids long. Trimming stripped 2 bases from V and 4 bases from J, with 7 bases between. The CDR3 DNA reads TGTGCCAGCAGTTTACTAGCATCAGATACGCAGTATTTT. This sequence encodes CASSLLASDTQYF.

The chain couples TRBV7-2 to TRBJ1-5, with no clear D. The germline V gene encodes CDR1 SGHTA and CDR2 FQGNSA. The CDR3 consists of 15 residues. Trimming shortened V by 2 bases and J by 1 base, and 9 bases separated the two germline ends. The CDR3 DNA reads TGTGCCAGCAGCTTATACCATTCCAGCAATCAGCCCCAGCATTTT. Translated: CASSLYHSSNQPQHF. Full variable domain (rest looked up from reference TRBV7-2 and TRBJ1-5): GAGVSQSPSNKVTEKGKDVELRCDPISGHTALYWYRQSLGQGLEFLIYFQGNSAPDKSGLPSDRFSAERTGGSVSTLTIQRTQQEDSAVYLCASSLYHSSNQPQHFGDGTRLSIL.

This clonotype occurred a few times. The chain combines TRBV5-5 with TRBJ2-4, with D perhaps matching TRBD1 (6 bases). Trimming stripped 0 bases from V and 6 bases from J, with 13 bases between. The CDR3 consists of 15 residues. Per germline, CDR1 SGHKS and CDR2 YYEKEE (reference sequence). CDR3 DNA: TGTGCCAGCAGCTTGGGGGACACCAGCGGAAACATTCAGTACTTC. Its translation is CASSLGDTSGNIQYF.

The V and J genes are TRBV5-5 and TRBJ2-2, with a possible D match to TRBD2 (6 bases). The CDR3 spans 15 residues. Trimming took 0 bases from V and 4 from J, leaving 10 bases between them. Per germline, CDR1 SGHKS and CDR2 YYEKEE (reference sequence). CDR3 DNA sequence: TGTGCCAGCAGCTTGGTGCAGGGACTCACCGGGGAGCTGTTTTTT. Its protein product is CASSLVQGLTGELFF.

This chain links TRBV14 with TRBJ2-4; D is unresolved. The assigned J gene may be wrong: the sequence end matches TRBJ2-5 better. Germline V CDR1 and CDR2: SGHDN, FVKESK. The CDR3 length is 13 residues. CDR3 sequence (DNA): TGTGCCAGCAGCCAACTTGGTCAAGAGACCCAGTACTTC. Protein sequence: CASSQLGQETQYF.

The chain has TRBV20-1 and TRBJ2-3, with 7 bases aligning to TRBD2. Germline V CDR1 and CDR2: DFQATT, SNEGSKA (reference sequence). There are 16 residues in the CDR3. The ends lost 6 bases at V and 0 bases at J; junction bases unmatched: 12. This CDR3 reads CSAPPPRGSSTDTQYF. The DNA of the CDR3 is TGCAGTGCCCCTCCTCCGCGGGGGTCCAGCACAGATACGCAGTATTTT.